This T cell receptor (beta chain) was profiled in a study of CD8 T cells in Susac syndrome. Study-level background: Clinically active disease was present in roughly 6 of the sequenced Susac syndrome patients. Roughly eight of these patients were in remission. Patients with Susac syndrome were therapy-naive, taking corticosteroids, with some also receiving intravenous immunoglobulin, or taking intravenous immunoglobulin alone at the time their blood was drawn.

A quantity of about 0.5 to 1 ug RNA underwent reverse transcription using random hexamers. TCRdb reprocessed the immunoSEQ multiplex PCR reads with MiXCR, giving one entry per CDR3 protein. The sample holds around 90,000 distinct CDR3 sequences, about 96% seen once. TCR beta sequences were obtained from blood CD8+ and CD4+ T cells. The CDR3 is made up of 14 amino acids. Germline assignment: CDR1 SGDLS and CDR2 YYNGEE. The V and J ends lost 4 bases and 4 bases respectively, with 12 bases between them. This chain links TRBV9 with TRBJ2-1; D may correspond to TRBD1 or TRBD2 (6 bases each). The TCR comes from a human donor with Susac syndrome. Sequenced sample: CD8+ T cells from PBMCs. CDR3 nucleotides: TGTGCCAGCAGCAAAAGGGGGGCGTACAATGAGCAGTTCTTC. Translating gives CASSKRGAYNEQFF.